This entry is about one TCR beta chain. Its specificity is not known. This entry comes from a study of T cells in Graves' hyperthyroidism and ophthalmopathy. Whole-study results and caveats: From stable hyperthyroidism, ophthalmopathy was set apart by a 13 V-J model. Most thyroid clonotypes expanded above 0.001 appeared in blood too.

Germline CDR1 reads SQVTM; CDR2 reads ANQGSEA. The CDR3 is made up of 13 amino acids. The V gene end was trimmed by 6 bases and the J gene end by 8 bases; junction bases not matched to a gene: 7. It was RNA transcripts that yielded the amplified TCR beta CDR3 regions. HTBI primers were used for first-round RT-PCR of the TCR CDR3. TCRdb re-derived calls from the multiplex PCR reads in MiXCR, one entry per CDR3 protein. The table has 300,000 or so distinct CDR3 sequences, 16% seen once. The V call is TRBV29-1, the J call TRBJ2-1; 10 bases fit TRBD1. The sequence came from a man younger than 45 with Graves' hyperthyroidism. Sequenced input: blood. The CDR3 is CSVHPGTGDEQFF. The CDR3 DNA sequence: TGCAGCGTCCATCCCGGGACAGGGGATGAGCAGTTCTTC.